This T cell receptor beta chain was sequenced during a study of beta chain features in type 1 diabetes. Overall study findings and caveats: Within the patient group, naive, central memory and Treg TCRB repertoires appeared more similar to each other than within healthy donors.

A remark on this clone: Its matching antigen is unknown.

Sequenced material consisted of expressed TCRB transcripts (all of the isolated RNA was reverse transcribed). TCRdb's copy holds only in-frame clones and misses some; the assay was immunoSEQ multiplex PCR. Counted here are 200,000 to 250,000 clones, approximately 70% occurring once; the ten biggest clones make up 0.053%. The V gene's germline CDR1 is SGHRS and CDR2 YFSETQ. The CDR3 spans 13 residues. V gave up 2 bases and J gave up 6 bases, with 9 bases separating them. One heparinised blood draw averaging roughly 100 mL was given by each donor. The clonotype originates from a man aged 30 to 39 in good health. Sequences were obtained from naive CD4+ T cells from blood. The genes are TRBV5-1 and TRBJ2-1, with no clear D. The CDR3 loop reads CASSFSGVNEQFF. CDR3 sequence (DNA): TGCGCCAGCAGCTTCTCTGGGGTCAATGAGCAGTTCTTC.